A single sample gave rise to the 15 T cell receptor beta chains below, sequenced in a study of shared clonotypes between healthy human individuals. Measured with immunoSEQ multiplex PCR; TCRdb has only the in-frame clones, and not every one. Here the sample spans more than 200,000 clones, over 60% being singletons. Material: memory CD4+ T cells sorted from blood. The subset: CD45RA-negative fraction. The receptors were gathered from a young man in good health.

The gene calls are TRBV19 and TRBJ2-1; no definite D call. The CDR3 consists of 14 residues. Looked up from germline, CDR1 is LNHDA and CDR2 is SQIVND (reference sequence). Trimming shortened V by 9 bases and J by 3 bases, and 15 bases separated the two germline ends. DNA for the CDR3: TGTGCCAGCCAAAGGGCTGGATTCTACAATGAGCAGTTCTTC. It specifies CASQRAGFYNEQFF.

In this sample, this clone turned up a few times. The CDR3 sequence is CASSSTDSYGYTF. CDR3 DNA sequence: TGTGCCAGCAGCTCCACTGACAGCTATGGCTACACCTTC. V and J are TRBV5-8 and TRBJ1-2; D might be TRBD1 (5 bases). The CDR3 contains 13 residues. Looked up from germline, CDR1 is SGHTS and CDR2 is YDEGEE. The ends were cut back, 3 bases at V and 4 bases at J, with 10 bases in the middle.

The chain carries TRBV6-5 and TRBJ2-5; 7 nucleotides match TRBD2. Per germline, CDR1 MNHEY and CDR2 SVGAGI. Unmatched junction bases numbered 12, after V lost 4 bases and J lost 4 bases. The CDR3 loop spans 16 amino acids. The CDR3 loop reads CASSLLFSGGVETQYF. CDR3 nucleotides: TGTGCCAGCAGTTTATTATTTTCGGGAGGAGTAGAGACCCAGTACTTC.

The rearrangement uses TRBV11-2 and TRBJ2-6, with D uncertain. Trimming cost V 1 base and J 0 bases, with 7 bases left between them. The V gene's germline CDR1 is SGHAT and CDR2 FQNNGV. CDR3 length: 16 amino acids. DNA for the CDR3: TGTGCCAGCAGCTTAGGTCGCAACTCTGGGGCCAACGTCCTGACTTTC. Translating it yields CASSLGRNSGANVLTF.

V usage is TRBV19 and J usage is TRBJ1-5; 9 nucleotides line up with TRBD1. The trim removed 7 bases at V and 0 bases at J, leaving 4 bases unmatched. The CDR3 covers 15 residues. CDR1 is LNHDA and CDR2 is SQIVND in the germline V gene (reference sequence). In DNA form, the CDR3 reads TGTGCCAGTAACTTACAGGGGGCTAGCAATCAGCCCCAGCATTTT. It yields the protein CASNLQGASNQPQHF.

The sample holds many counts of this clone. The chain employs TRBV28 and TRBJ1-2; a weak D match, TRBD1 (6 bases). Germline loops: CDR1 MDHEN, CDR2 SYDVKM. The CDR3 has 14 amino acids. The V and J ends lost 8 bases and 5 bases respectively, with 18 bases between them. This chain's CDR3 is CASVEGRTAYGYTF. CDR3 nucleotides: TGTGCCAGCGTTGAAGGGCGGACAGCTTATGGCTACACCTTC.

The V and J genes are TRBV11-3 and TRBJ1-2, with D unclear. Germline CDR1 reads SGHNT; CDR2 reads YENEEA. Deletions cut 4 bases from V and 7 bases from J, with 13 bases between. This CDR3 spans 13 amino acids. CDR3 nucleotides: TGTGCCAGCAGCTCCTACCCGCCCGGTGGCTACACCTTC. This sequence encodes CASSSYPPGGYTF.

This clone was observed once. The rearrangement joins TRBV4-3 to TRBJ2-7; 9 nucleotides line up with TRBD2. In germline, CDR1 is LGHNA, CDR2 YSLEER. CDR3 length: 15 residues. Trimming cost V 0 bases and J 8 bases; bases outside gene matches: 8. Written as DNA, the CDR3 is TGCGCCAGCAGCCAAGATCGCGGGAGGGCCTCTCAGCAGTACTTC. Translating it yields CASSQDRGRASQQYF.

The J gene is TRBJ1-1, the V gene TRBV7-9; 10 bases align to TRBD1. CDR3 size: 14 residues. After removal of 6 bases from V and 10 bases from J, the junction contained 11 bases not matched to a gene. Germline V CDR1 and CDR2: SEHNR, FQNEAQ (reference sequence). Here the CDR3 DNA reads TGTGCCAGCAGTCCAGGGACAGGGGATAGGGTAGCTTTCTTT. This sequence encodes CASSPGTGDRVAFF.

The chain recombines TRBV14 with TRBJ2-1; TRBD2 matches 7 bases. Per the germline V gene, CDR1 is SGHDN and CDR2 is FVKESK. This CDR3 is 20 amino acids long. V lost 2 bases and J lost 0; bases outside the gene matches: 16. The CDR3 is CASSQNSAGVIPSSYNEQFF. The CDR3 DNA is TGTGCCAGCAGCCAAAATTCGGCGGGAGTGATCCCAAGCTCCTACAATGAGCAGTTCTTC.

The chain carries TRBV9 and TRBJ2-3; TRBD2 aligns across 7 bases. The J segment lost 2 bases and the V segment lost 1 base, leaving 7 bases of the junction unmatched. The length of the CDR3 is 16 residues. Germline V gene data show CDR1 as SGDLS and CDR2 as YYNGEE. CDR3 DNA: TGTGCCAGCAGCGTACTTCCGGGACTACCCACAGATACGCAGTATTTT. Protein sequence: CASSVLPGLPTDTQYF.

The CDR3 loop is CASSLINGASYEQYF. The CDR3 bases are TGTGCCAGCAGCTTGATTAACGGGGCCTCCTACGAGCAGTACTTC. The gene calls are TRBV5-6 and TRBJ2-7, with D possibly being TRBD1 or TRBD2 (5 bases each). There are 15 residues in the CDR3. Germline assignment: CDR1 SGHDT and CDR2 YYEEEE. V was shortened by 1 base and J by 0 bases, with 11 bases between the two germline ends.

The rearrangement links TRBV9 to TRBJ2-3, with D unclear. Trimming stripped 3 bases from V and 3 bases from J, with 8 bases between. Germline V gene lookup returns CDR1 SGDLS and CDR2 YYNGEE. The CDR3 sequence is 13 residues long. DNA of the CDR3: TGTGCCAGCAGCGCCGACCTGACAGATACGCAGTATTTT. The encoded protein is CASSADLTDTQYF.

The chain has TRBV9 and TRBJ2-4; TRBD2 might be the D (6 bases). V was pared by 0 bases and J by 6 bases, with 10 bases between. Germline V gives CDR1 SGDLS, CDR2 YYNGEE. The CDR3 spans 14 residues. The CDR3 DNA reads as TGTGCCAGCAGCGTAGGACTAGTTGGAAACATTCAGTACTTC. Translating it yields CASSVGLVGNIQYF.

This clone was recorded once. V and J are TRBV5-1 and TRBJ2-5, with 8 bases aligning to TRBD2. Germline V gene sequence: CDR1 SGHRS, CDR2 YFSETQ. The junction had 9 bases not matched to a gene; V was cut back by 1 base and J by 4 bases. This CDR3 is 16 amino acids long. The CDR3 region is CASSLNVAGGTETQYF. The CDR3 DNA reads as TGCGCCAGCAGCTTGAATGTTGCGGGAGGTACAGAGACCCAGTACTTC.